The T cell receptor beta chain under discussion was sequenced for a study of PD-1 blockade in classical Hodgkin lymphoma. Points from the study as a whole: Partial responders and progressors had significantly lower baseline TCR diversity.

The time point was: cycle 4 day 1 (C4D1), after 6 weeks of nivolumab. Patients all relapsed after autologous stem cell transplantation, and there was variation in brentuximab vedotin exposure. Generated by immunoSEQ multiplex PCR, the TCRdb table keeps only in-frame clones and is missing some. The table records roughly 100,000 clones, roughly 90% of them present only once. On this clone itself: Antigen: not known.

The ends lost 6 bases at V and 3 bases at J; junction bases unmatched: 7. CDR3 length: 14 residues. Germline V gene sequence: CDR1 SGHDN, CDR2 FVKESK. This receptor was taken from a human donor with classical Hodgkin lymphoma. This chain connects TRBV14 to TRBJ1-2; 7 bases are shared with TRBD1. This material consisted of peripheral blood mononuclear cells (PBMCs), taken before the fourth cycle of nivolumab. DNA of the CDR3: TGTGCCAGCAGTAGAACAGGGGTGGACTATGGCTACACCTTC. Protein: CASSRTGVDYGYTF.